This note documents a single T cell receptor (beta chain) sequence. Its antigen is as yet unknown. TCR beta cDNA libraries included unique molecular identifiers. The yield from roughly 1 to 10 million T cells was roughly 500,000 cDNA molecules in total. TCRdb fed the PCR reads into MiXCR, producing one record per CDR3 protein. The sample lists fewer than 850,000 distinct CDR3 sequences; roughly 29% were seen once. The sample belongs to a study of post-analysis software for immune sequencing data. Study summary: Clinical courses comprised relapsing-remitting, secondary progressive and progressive-relapsing multiple sclerosis. Study findings and constraints: Roughly five TRBV segments, including TRBV5-6, TRBV5-1 and TRBV20-1, were more frequent in patients than controls. Normalized Chao1 diversity was significantly reduced in patients versus controls.

The germline V gene has CDR1 DFQATT and CDR2 SNEGSKA (reference sequence). This CDR3 comprises 14 residues. Trimming stripped 0 bases from V and 2 bases from J, with 5 bases between. The V and J genes are TRBV20-1 and TRBJ2-6, with D perhaps TRBD1 (5 bases). This clonotype originated in a girl under 18 with multiple sclerosis. The sequenced sample consisted of blood. This CDR3 is CSAREQAGANVLTF. For the CDR3, the DNA is TGCAGTGCTAGAGAACAGGCTGGGGCCAACGTCCTGACTTTC.